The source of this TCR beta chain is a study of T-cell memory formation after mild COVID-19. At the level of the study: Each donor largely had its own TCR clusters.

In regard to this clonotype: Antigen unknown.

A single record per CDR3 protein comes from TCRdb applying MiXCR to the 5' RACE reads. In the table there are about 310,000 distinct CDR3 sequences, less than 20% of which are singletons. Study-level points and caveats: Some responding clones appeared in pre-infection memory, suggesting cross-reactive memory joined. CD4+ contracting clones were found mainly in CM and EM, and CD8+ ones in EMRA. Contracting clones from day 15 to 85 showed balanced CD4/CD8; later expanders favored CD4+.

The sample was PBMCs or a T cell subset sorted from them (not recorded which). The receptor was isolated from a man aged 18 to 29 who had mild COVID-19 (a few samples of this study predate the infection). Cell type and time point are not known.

CDR3 DNA sequence: TGTGCCAGCAGTTACTCGTCTAGGGAGGGTCTTCGGAACACTGAAGCTTTCTTT. This gives the protein CASSYSSREGLRNTEAFF. This chain connects TRBV6-2 or TRBV6-3 to TRBJ1-1; no clear D. Germline CDR1 MNHEY, CDR2 SVGEGT. The CDR3 runs to 18 residues. Trimming took off 0 bases at V and 1 base at J, with 18 bases between the two ends.